This T cell receptor (beta chain) is drawn from a study of cytomegalovirus exposure and HLA in healthy donors. At the level of the study: The early release's HLA-typed donors yielded roughly 85 million unique TCRs.

Primers for the PCR totalled 60 Vbeta and 13 Jbeta. Assay: immunoSEQ multiplex PCR; the TCRdb copy retains only in-frame clones and omits some. The sample contains approximately 200,000 clones, around 77% of which appear only once. V was trimmed by 0 bases and J by 7 bases, leaving 16 bases between them. The CDR3 contains 16 residues. Germline V gene sequence: CDR1 SGHRS, CDR2 YFSETQ. The rearrangement links TRBV5-1 to TRBJ1-4; D ambiguous. The source material was PBMCs. This TCR was sampled from a man aged 25 to 45 in good health and CMV-seronegative. This CDR3 reads CASSLGEEKKTEKLFF. The CDR3 nucleotides are TGCGCCAGCAGCTTGGGTGAGGAGAAAAAAACTGAAAAACTGTTTTTT.